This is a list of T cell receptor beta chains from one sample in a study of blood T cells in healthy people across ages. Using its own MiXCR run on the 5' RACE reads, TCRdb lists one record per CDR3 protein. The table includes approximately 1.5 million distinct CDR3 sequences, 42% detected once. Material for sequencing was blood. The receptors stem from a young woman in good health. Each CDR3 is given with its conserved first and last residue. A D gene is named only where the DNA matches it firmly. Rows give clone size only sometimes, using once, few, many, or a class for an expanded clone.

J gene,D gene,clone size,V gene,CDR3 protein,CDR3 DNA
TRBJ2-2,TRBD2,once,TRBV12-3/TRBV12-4,CASSLNGGANTGELFF,TGTGCCAGCAGTTTAAATGGGGGGGCGAACACCGGGGAGCTGTTTTTT
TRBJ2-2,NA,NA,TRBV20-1,CSAPRENTGELFF,TGCAGTGCTCCTAGGGAGAACACCGGGGAGCTGTTTTTT
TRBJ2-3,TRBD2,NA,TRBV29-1,CSVGGLHILNTQYF,TGCAGCGTTGGGGGACTACACATTCTAAATACGCAGTATTTT
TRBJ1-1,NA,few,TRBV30,CAWSVAPGTEAFF,TGTGCCTGGAGTGTAGCCCCGGGCACTGAAGCTTTCTTT
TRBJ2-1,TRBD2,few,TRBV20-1,CSASSQREVSDEQFF,TGCAGTGCTAGTTCTCAGCGGGAGGTTTCTGATGAGCAGTTCTTC
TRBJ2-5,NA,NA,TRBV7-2,CASSSYSGQETQYF,TGTGCCAGCAGTAGCTATAGCGGCCAAGAGACCCAGTACTTC
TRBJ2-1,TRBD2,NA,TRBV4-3,CASSQELAANEQFF,TGCGCCAGCAGCCAAGAGCTAGCGGCCAATGAGCAGTTCTTC
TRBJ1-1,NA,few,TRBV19,CATLVGNTEAFF,TGTGCCACTCTAGTGGGGAACACTGAAGCTTTCTTT
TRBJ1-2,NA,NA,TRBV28,CAVEGTGYTF,TGTGCCGTGGAGGGGACTGGCTACACCTTC
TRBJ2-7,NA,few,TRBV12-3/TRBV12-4,CARSFTAYEQYF,TGTGCCAGAAGTTTCACGGCTTACGAGCAGTACTTC
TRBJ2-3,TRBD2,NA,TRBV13,CASSLLAGAATDTQYF,TGTGCCAGCAGCTTGCTAGCGGGAGCGGCGACAGATACGCAGTATTTT
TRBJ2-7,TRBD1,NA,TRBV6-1,CASIPGQGPVSYEQYF,TGTGCCAGCATTCCGGGACAGGGCCCTGTTTCCTACGAGCAGTACTTC
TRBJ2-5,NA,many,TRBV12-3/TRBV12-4,CASSLSAEQYF,TGTGCCAGCAGTTTATCGGCTGAGCAGTACTTC
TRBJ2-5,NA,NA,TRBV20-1,CSARVRHWGPQETQYF,TGCAGTGCTAGAGTAAGACACTGGGGCCCGCAAGAGACCCAGTACTTC
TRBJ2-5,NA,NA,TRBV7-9,CASSPEVLAETQYF,TGTGCCAGCAGCCCGGAGGTCCTAGCTGAGACCCAGTACTTC
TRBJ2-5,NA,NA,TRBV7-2,CASRSLADETQYF,TGTGCCAGCAGGTCGCTAGCAGATGAGACCCAGTACTTC
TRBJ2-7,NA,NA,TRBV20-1,CSARWLEQYF,TGCAGTGCTCGGTGGCTCGAGCAGTACTTC
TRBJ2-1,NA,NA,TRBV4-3,CASSTQSFGHEQFF,TGCGCCAGCAGCACACAGTCTTTTGGCCATGAGCAGTTCTTC
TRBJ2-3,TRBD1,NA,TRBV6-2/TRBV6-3,CAGRRTGSSSTDTQYF,TGTGCCGGCAGAAGGACAGGGTCCTCCAGCACAGATACGCAGTATTTT
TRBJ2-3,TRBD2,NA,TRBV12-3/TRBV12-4,CATRTSGGGDAQYF,TGTGCCACCAGGACTAGCGGGGGGGGAGATGCGCAGTATTTT